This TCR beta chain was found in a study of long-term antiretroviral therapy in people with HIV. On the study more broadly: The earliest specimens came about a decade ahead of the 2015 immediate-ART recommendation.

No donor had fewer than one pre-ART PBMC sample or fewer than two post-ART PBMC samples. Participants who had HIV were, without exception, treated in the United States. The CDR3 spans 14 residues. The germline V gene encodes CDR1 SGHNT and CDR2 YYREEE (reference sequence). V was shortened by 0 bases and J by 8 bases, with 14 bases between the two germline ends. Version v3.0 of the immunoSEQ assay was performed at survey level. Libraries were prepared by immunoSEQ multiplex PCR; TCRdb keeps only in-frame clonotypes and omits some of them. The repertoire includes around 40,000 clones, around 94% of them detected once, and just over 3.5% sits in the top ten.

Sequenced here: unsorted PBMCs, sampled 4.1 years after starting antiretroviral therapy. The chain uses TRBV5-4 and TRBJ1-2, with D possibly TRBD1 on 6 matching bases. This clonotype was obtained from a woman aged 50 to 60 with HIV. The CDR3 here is CASSLDRTQGGYTF. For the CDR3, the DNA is TGTGCCAGCAGCTTGGACAGGACCCAGGGGGGCTACACCTTC. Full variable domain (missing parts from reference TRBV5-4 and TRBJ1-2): ETGVTQSPTHLIKTRGQQVTLRCSSQSGHNTVSWYQQALGQGPQFIFQYYREEENGRGNFPPRFSGLQFPNYSSELNVNALELDDSALYLCASSLDRTQGGYTFGSGTRLTVV.